This is a list of T cell receptor beta chains from one sample in a study of T cells in Graves' hyperthyroidism and ophthalmopathy. One entry per CDR3 protein, called by TCRdb with MiXCR from the multiplex PCR reads. The sample consists of about 520,000 distinct CDR3 sequences, approximately 25% of them appearing once. What was sequenced was blood. These receptors all come from a woman in her 30s with Graves' ophthalmopathy. The CDR3 runs from the conserved cysteine through the conserved F or W. D genes are given only for firm matches. The size field is filled for only some rows; it gives once, few, many or a size class.

D: TRBD1; V: TRBV30; length: 13; J: TRBJ2-7; size: many; CDR3: CAWSRDRGYEQYF; DNA: TGTGCCTGGAGTCGGGACAGGGGGTACGAGCAGTACTTC
D: -; V: TRBV6-1; length: 14; J: TRBJ1-1; size: -; CDR3: CASSEGGGITEAFF; DNA: TGTGCCAGCAGCGAGGGAGGGGGGATCACTGAAGCTTTCTTT
D: -; V: TRBV24-1; length: 17; J: TRBJ1-2; size: -; CDR3: CATSDSRSEGEYYGYTF; DNA: TGTGCCACCAGTGATTCTCGGTCAGAAGGGGAGTACTATGGCTACACCTTC
D: TRBD2; V: TRBV11-1; length: 19; J: TRBJ2-7; size: -; CDR3: CASLSLVAGGPGGSYEQYF; DNA: TGTGCCAGCCTATCCCTGGTAGCGGGAGGGCCAGGTGGTTCGTACGAGCAGTACTTC
D: TRBD1; V: TRBV12-3/TRBV12-4; length: 14; J: TRBJ1-2; size: many; CDR3: CASSPGQGAWGYTF; DNA: TGTGCCAGCAGCCCGGGACAGGGGGCTTGGGGCTACACCTTC
D: -; V: TRBV18; length: 13; J: TRBJ2-2; size: many; CDR3: CASSPIATGELFF; DNA: TGTGCCAGCTCACCCATCGCCACCGGGGAGCTGTTTTTT
D: -; V: TRBV20-1; length: 14; J: TRBJ2-7; size: few; CDR3: CSSPIYRESYEQYF; DNA: TGCAGTTCTCCAATATACAGGGAATCCTACGAGCAGTACTTC
D: -; V: TRBV3-1; length: 14; J: TRBJ1-2; size: few; CDR3: CASSQERFSYGYTF; DNA: TGTGCCAGCAGCCAAGAGCGGTTCTCCTATGGCTACACCTTC
D: -; V: TRBV7-9; length: 15; J: TRBJ1-1; size: -; CDR3: CASSGRTVGNTEAFF; DNA: TGTGCCAGCAGCGGCAGGACAGTCGGGAACACTGAAGCTTTCTTT
D: -; V: TRBV20-1; length: 14; J: TRBJ1-1; size: -; CDR3: CSAREAGESTEAFF; DNA: TGCAGTGCTAGAGAGGCAGGAGAGTCGACTGAAGCTTTCTTT
D: -; V: TRBV7-2; length: 16; J: TRBJ2-6; size: many; CDR3: CASSPQDNSGANVLTF; DNA: TGTGCCAGCAGCCCCCAAGATAACTCTGGGGCCAACGTCCTGACTTTC
D: -; V: TRBV6-1; length: 12; J: TRBJ1-6; size: -; CDR3: CASSDNYSPLHF; DNA: TGTGCCAGCAGTGACAACTATTCACCCCTCCACTTT
D: -; V: TRBV6-5; length: 15; J: TRBJ2-3; size: -; CDR3: CASSSSGSTTDTQYF; DNA: TGTGCCAGCAGTTCCAGCGGGTCCACCACAGATACGCAGTATTTT
D: -; V: TRBV6-2/TRBV6-3; length: 13; J: TRBJ1-1; size: many; CDR3: CASSVDRNTEAFF; DNA: TGTGCCAGCAGCGTCGACAGGAACACTGAAGCTTTCTTT
D: TRBD2; V: TRBV6-1; length: 15; J: TRBJ2-7; size: many; CDR3: CASSEAWGGLYEQYF; DNA: TGTGCCAGCAGCGAAGCTTGGGGGGGATTATACGAGCAGTACTTC
D: -; V: TRBV7-9; length: 14; J: TRBJ1-5; size: many; CDR3: CASSLPGANQPQHF; DNA: TGTGCCAGCAGCTTACCGGGGGCCAATCAGCCCCAGCATTTT
D: TRBD2; V: TRBV18; length: 16; J: TRBJ2-5; size: many; CDR3: CASSSRTSGGVETQYF; DNA: TGTGCCAGCTCATCGAGGACTAGCGGGGGAGTCGAGACCCAGTACTTC
D: -; V: TRBV4-1; length: 14; J: TRBJ1-6; size: -; CDR3: CASSPDMYNSPLHF; DNA: TGCGCCAGCAGCCCCGACATGTATAATTCACCCCTCCACTTT
D: -; V: TRBV12-3/TRBV12-4; length: 13; J: TRBJ1-5; size: -; CDR3: CASSPGSGQPQHF; DNA: TGTGCCAGCAGTCCTGGATCGGGTCAGCCCCAGCATTTT
D: -; V: TRBV6-2/TRBV6-3; length: 11; J: TRBJ1-2; size: -; CDR3: CASSFPSSYTF; DNA: TGTGCCAGCAGTTTCCCAAGCTCATACACCTTC
D: -; V: TRBV12-3/TRBV12-4; length: 12; J: TRBJ2-5; size: few; CDR3: CASNQGRETQYF; DNA: TGTGCCAGCAACCAGGGGCGGGAGACCCAGTACTTC
D: -; V: TRBV30; length: 15; J: TRBJ1-4; size: -; CDR3: CAWSPGSVGNEKLFF; DNA: TGTGCCTGGAGTCCCGGGAGTGTCGGTAATGAAAAACTGTTTTTT
D: -; V: TRBV6-1; length: 11; J: TRBJ1-5; size: many; CDR3: CASSEGPAQHF; DNA: TGTGCCAGCAGTGAAGGACCAGCCCAGCATTTT
D: -; V: TRBV6-1; length: 16; J: TRBJ2-5; size: -; CDR3: CASILKITQGRETQYF; DNA: TGTGCCAGCATCCTAAAGATCACACAGGGTCGGGAGACCCAGTACTTC
D: TRBD1; V: TRBV18; length: 16; J: TRBJ1-2; size: few; CDR3: CASVPDEGGAGYGYTF; DNA: TGTGCCAGCGTACCAGACGAAGGGGGCGCGGGCTATGGCTACACCTTC
D: -; V: TRBV12-3/TRBV12-4; length: 13; J: TRBJ1-5; size: -; CDR3: CASRRQESQPQHF; DNA: TGTGCCAGCAGGAGACAGGAGAGTCAGCCCCAGCATTTT
D: -; V: TRBV5-1; length: 16; J: TRBJ1-5; size: -; CDR3: CASSLNALGSNQPQHF; DNA: TGCGCCAGCAGCTTGAACGCCCTGGGGAGCAATCAGCCCCAGCATTTT
D: TRBD2; V: TRBV20-1; length: 16; J: TRBJ2-7; size: -; CDR3: CSARGPGGGSSYEQYF; DNA: TGCAGTGCTAGGGGCCCCGGGGGGGGGAGCTCCTACGAGCAGTACTTC
D: -; V: TRBV6-1; length: 12; J: TRBJ2-7; size: many; CDR3: CATSVGSYEQYF; DNA: TGTGCCACCAGTGTTGGATCCTACGAGCAGTACTTC
D: TRBD1; V: TRBV27; length: 14; J: TRBJ1-2; size: many; CDR3: CASSSGDRVYGYTF; DNA: TGTGCCAGCAGTTCCGGTGACAGGGTTTATGGCTACACCTTC
D: TRBD1; V: TRBV29-1; length: 12; J: TRBJ2-2; size: -; CDR3: CSVKQGAGELFF; DNA: TGCAGCGTGAAACAGGGGGCCGGGGAGCTGTTTTTT